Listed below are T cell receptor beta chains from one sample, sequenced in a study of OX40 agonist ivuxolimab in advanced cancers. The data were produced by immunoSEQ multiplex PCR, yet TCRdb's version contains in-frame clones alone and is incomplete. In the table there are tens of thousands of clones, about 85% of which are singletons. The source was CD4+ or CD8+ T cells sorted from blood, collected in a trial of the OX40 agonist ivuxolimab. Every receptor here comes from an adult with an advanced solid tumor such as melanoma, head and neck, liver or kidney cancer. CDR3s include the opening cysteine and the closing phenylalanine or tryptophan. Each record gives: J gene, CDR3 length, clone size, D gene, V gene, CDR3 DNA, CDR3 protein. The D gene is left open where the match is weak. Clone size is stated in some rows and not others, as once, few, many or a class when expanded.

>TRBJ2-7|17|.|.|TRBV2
TGTGCCAGCAGCGGAACTCCTTTGGGACTCCTCGGATACGAGCAGTACTTC
CASSGTPLGLLGYEQYF
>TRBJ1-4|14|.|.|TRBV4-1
TGCGCCAGCAGCCAAACGGCGTTTAATGAAAAACTGTTTTTT
CASSQTAFNEKLFF
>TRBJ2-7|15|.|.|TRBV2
TGTGCCAGCAGTGTTACAGGGAATCCCTCCTACGAGCAGTACTTC
CASSVTGNPSYEQYF
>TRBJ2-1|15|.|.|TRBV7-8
TGTGCCAGCAGCCAAACTAGGAGCTCCTACAATGAGCAGTTCTTC
CASSQTRSSYNEQFF
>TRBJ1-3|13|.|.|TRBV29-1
TGCAGCGTTCAGGGCTACTCTGGAAACACCATATATTTT
CSVQGYSGNTIYF
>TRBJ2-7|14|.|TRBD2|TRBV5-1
TGCGCCAGCAGCTTGGCCTGGACTAGCGGGGAGCAGTACTTC
CASSLAWTSGEQYF
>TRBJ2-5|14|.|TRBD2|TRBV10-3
TGTGCCATCAGTGAGTCGGGGGGGCAAGAGACCCAGTACTTC
CAISESGGQETQYF
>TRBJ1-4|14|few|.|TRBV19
TGTGCCAGTAGTCGGACGGCAACTAATGAAAAACTGTTTTTT
CASSRTATNEKLFF
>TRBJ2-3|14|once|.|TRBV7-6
TGTGCCAGCAGCTCCCGACTGATCACAGATACGCAGTATTTT
CASSSRLITDTQYF
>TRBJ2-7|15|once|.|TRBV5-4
TGTGCCAGCAGCTTAAACCGAGCGGTGACCTACGAGCAGTACTTC
CASSLNRAVTYEQYF
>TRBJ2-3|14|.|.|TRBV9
TGTGCCAGCAGCGTAGAACTCCGCACAGATACGCAGTATTTT
CASSVELRTDTQYF
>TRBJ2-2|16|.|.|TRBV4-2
TGTGCCAGCAGCCAAGAAGGGGGGGGAGTCACCGGGGAGCTGTTTTTT
CASSQEGGGVTGELFF
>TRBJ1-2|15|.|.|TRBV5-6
TGTGCCAGCAGCTTGGCCTTAGGCTTCGGCTATGGCTACACCTTC
CASSLALGFGYGYTF
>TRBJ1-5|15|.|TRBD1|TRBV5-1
TGCGCCAGCAGCCCAGGGACAGGTAGCAATCAGCCCCAGCATTTT
CASSPGTGSNQPQHF
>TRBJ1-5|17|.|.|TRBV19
TGTGCCAGTAGGGTAAACAGGTACGGTGGTTGGAATCAGCCCCAGCATTTT
CASRVNRYGGWNQPQHF
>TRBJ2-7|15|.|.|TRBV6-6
TGTGCCAGCAGCCGGACTGATGGGCTTACCTACGAGCAGTACTTC
CASSRTDGLTYEQYF
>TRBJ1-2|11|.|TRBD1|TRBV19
TGTGCCTTCAAGACAGGGGCGGGCTACACCTTC
CAFKTGAGYTF
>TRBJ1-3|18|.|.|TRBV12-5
TGTGCTAGTGGTTTGGTCTTGTGGGCGAGAGCCTCTGGAAACACCATATATTTT
CASGLVLWARASGNTIYF
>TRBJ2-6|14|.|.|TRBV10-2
TGCGCCAGCCACTCACTCTCTGGGGCCAACGTCCTGACTTTC
CASHSLSGANVLTF
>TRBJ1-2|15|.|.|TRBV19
TGTGCCAGTAGTAGATCCGCAGGGGAGAACTATGGCTACACCTTC
CASSRSAGENYGYTF
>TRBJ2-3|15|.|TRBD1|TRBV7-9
TGTGCCAGCAACCGGGTGGACAGGTCCACAGATACGCAGTATTTT
CASNRVDRSTDTQYF
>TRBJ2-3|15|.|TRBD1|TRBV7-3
TGTGCCAGCAGCTTAGGACAGGGACAGACAGATACGCAGTATTTT
CASSLGQGQTDTQYF
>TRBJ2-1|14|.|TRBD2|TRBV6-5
TGTGCCAGCAGTTACTCCCCACTAGCGACCGAGCAGTTCTTC
CASSYSPLATEQFF